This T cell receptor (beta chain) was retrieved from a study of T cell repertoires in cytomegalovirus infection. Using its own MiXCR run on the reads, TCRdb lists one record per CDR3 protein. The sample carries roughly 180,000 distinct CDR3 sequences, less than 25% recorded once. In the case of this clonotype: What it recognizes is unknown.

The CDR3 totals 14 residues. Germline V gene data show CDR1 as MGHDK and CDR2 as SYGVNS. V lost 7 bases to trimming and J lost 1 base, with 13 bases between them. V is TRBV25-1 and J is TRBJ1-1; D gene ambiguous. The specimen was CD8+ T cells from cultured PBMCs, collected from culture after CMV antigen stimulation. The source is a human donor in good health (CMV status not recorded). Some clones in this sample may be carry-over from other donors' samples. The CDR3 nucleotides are TGTGCCAGCAACTCAGATAGGGAGAACACTGAAGCTTTCTTT. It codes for CASNSDRENTEAFF. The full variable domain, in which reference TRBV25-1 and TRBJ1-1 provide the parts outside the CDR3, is EADIYQTPRYLVIGTGKKITLECSQTMGHDKMYWYQQDPGMELHLIHYSYGVNSTEKGDLSSESTVSRIRTEHFPLTLESARPSHTSQYLCASNSDRENTEAFFGQGTRLTVV.